This TCR beta chain emerged from a study of T cell responses to AZD1222 COVID-19 vaccine. About the study: Second-dose intervals near 4 or 12 weeks were combined.

This CDR3 has 15 residues. The germline V gene has CDR1 LGHNA and CDR2 YSLEER. V lost 0 bases and J lost 3, with 12 bases in between. Notes on this clone: Antigen unknown.

Measured with immunoSEQ multiplex PCR; TCRdb has only the in-frame clones, and not every one. The sample holds 70,000 to 85,000 clones, 80% to 85% seen once. Study-level findings and limits: Sampling that yielded the repertoires occurred only after the peak T cell response.

This sequence was found in an adult in good health. Source: peripheral blood, taken on day 0 of AZD1222 vaccination. V gene TRBV4-3 combines with J gene TRBJ2-7; D is possibly TRBD1 or TRBD2 (5 bases each). For the CDR3, the DNA is TGCGCCAGCAGCCAAGAAAGGGGACCGAACTACGAGCAGTACTTC. Translating gives CASSQERGPNYEQYF.